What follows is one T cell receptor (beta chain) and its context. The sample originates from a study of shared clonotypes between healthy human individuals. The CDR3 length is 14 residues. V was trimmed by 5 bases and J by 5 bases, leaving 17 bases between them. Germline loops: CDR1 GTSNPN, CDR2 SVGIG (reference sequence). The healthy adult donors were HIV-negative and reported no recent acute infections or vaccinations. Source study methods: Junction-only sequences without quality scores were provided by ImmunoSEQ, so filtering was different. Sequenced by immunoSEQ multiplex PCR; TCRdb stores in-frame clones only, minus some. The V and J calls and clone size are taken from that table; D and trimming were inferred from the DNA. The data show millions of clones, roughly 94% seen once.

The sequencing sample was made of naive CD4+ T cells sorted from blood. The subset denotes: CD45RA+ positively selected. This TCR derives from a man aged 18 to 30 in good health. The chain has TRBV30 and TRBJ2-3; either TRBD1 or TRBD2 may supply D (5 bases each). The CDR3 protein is CAWRAYRGEDTQYF. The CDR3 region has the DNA TGTGCCTGGCGAGCCTACCGAGGGGAAGATACGCAGTATTTT.